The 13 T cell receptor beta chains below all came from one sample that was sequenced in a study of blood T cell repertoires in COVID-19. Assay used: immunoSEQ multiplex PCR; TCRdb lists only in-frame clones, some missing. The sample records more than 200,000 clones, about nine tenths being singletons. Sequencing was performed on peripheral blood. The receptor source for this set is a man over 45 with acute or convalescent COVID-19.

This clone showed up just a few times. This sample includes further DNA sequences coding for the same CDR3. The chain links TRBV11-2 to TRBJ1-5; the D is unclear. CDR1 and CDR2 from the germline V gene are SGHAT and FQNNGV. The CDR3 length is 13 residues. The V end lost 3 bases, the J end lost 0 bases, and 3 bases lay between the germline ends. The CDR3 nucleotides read TGTGCCAGCAGCTTGAGTAGCAATCAGCCCCAGCATTTT. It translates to CASSLSSNQPQHF.

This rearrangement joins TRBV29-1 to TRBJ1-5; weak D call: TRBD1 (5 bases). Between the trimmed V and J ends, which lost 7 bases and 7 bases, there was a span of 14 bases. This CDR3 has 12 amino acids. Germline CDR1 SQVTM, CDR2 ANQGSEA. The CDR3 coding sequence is TGCAGCGGTGGAGACCAGGGACAGCCCCAGCATTTT. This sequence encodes CSGGDQGQPQHF.

The CDR3 coding sequence is TGTGCCAGCAGAGGACAGGCCATGCCAGGCAGGAACACTGAAGCTTTCTTT. Protein product: CASRGQAMPGRNTEAFF. This chain joins TRBV2 and TRBJ1-1; TRBD1 aligns across 7 bases. CDR3 length: 17 residues. Germline trimming cut 6 bases from V and 1 base from J; bases unmatched to any gene: 14. The germline V gene encodes CDR1 SNHLY and CDR2 FYNNEI.

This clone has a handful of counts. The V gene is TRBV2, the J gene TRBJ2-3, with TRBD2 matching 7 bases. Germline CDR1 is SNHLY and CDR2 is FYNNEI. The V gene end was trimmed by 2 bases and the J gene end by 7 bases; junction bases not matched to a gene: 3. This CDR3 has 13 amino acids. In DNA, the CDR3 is TGTGCCAGCAGTGAATGGGAGGGAAATACGCAGTATTTT. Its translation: CASSEWEGNTQYF.

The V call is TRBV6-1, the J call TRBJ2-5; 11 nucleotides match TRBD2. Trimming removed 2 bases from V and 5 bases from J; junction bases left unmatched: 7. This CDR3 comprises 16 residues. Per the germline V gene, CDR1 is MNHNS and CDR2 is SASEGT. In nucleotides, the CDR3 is TGTGCCAGCAGTGAAAATAGCGGGGGGGCCCGGGAGACCCAGTACTTC. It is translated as CASSENSGGARETQYF.

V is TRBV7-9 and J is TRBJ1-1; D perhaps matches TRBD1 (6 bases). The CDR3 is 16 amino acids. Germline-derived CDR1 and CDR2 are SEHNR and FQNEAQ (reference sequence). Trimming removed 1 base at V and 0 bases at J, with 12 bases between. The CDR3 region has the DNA TGTGCCAGCAGCTTAGGTCAGGGGAATTTGAACACTGAAGCTTTCTTT. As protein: CASSLGQGNLNTEAFF. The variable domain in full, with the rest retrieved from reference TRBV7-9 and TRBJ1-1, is DTGVSQNPRHKITKRGQNVTFRCDPISEHNRLYWYRQTLGQGPEFLTYFQNEAQLEKSRLLSDRFSAERPKGSFSTLEIQRTEQGDSAMYLCASSLGQGNLNTEAFFGQGTRLTVV.

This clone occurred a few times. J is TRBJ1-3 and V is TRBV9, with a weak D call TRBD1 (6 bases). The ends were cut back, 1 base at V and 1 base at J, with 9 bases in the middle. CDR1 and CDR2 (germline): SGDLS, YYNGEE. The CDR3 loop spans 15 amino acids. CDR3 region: CASSVQGSSGNTIYF. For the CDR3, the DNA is TGTGCCAGCAGCGTACAGGGGTCTTCTGGAAACACCATATATTTT. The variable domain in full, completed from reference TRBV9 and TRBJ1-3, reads DSGVTQTPKHLITATGQRVTLRCSPRSGDLSVYWYQQSLDQGLQFLIQYYNGEERAKGNILERFSAQQFPDLHSELNLSSLELGDSALYFCASSVQGSSGNTIYFGEGSWLTVV.

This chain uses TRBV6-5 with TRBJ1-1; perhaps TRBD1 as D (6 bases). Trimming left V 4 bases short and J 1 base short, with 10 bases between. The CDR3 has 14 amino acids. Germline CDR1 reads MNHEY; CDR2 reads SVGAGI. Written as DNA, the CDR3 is TGTGCCAGCAGTTGGACAGTGCAGAACACTGAAGCTTTCTTT. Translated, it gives CASSWTVQNTEAFF.

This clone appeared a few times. CDR3 region: CASSFRTGGRETQYF. DNA of the CDR3: TGTGCCAGCAGCTTTCGGACAGGGGGACGAGAGACCCAGTACTTC. V usage is TRBV13 and J usage is TRBJ2-5; 10 bases are shared with TRBD1. Trimming removed 3 bases from V and 4 bases from J; junction bases left unmatched: 5. The germline CDR1 and CDR2 sequences are PRHDT and FYEKMQ (reference sequence). CDR3 length: 15 residues. The full variable domain, with the rest looked up from reference TRBV13 and TRBJ2-5, is AAGVIQSPRHLIKEKRETATLKCYPIPRHDTVYWYQQGPGQDPQFLISFYEKMQSDKGSIPDRFSAQQFSDYHSELNMSSLELGDSALYFCASSFRTGGRETQYFGPGTRLLVL.

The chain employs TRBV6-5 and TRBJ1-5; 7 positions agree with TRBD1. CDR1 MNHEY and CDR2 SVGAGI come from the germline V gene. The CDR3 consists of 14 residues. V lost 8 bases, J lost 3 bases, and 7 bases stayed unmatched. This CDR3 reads CASSRDSSNQPQHF. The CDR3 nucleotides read TGTGCCAGCTCCCGGGACAGTTCCAATCAGCCCCAGCATTTT.

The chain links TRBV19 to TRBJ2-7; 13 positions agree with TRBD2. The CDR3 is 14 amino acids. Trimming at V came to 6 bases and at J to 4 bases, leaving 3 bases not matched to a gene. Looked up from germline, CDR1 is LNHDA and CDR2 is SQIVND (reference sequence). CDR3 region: CASRRTSGGYEQYF. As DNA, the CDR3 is TGTGCCAGTAGGCGGACTAGCGGGGGATACGAGCAGTACTTC.

CDR3 sequence reads: CASSISGSYEQYF. The CDR3 nucleotides are TGTGCCAGCAGCATTAGCGGGAGCTACGAGCAGTACTTC. J is TRBJ2-7 and V is TRBV7-2; TRBD2 matches at 9 bases. This CDR3 is 13 amino acids long. Germline trimming cut 5 bases from V and 3 bases from J; bases unmatched to any gene: 2. Germline CDR1 and CDR2: SGHTA and FQGNSA.

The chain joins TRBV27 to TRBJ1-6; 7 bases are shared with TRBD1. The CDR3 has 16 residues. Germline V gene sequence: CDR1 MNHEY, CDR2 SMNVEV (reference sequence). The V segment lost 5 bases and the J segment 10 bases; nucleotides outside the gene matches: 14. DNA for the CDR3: TGTGCCAGCAGTCCCGGGGTTAGACAGGGTTGGTCACCCCTCCACTTT. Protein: CASSPGVRQGWSPLHF.